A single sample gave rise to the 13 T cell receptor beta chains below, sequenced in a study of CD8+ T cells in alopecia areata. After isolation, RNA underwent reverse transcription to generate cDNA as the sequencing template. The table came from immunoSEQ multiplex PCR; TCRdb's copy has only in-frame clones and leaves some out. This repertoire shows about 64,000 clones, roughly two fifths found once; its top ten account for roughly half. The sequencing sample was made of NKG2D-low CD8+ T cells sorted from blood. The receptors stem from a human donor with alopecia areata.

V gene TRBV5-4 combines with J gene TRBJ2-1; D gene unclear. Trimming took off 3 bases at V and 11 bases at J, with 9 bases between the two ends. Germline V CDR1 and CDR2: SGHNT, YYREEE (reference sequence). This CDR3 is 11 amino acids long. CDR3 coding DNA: TGTGCCAGCAGCTCCGGGTTCCAGCAGTTCTTC. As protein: CASSSGFQQFF.

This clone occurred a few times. The CDR3 sequence is CASSPINEQFF. The CDR3 region has the DNA TGTGCCAGCAGCCCGATCAATGAGCAGTTCTTC. V usage is TRBV7-9 and J usage is TRBJ2-1; D not certain. There are 11 residues in the CDR3. V was shortened by 5 bases and J by 6 bases, with 5 bases between the two germline ends. Germline V gene lookup returns CDR1 SEHNR and CDR2 FQNEAQ (reference sequence).

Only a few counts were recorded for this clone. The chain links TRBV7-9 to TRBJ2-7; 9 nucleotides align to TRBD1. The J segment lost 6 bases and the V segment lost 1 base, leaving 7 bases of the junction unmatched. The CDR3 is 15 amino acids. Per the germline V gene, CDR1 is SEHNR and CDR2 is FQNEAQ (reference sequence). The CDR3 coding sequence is TGTGCCAGCAGCTTAGTTTCTGGACAGGGGTCCGAGCAGTACTTC. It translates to CASSLVSGQGSEQYF.

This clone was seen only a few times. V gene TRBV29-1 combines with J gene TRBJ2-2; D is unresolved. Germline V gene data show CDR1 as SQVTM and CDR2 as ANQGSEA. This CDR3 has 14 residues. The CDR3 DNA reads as TGCAGGCCAACGGGCGGCGCTGGCACCGGGGAGCTGTTTTTT. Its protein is CRPTGGAGTGELFF.

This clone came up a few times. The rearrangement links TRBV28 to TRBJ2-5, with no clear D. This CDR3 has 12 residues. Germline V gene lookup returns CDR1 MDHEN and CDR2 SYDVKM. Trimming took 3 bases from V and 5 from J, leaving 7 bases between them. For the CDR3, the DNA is TGTGCCAGCAGTTTCGTGGGGGAGACCCAGTACTTC. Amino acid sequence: CASSFVGETQYF.

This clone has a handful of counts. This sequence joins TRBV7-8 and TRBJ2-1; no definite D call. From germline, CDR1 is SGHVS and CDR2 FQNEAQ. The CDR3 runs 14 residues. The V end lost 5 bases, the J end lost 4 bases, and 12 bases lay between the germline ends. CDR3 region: CASSLLDSYNEQFF. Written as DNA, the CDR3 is TGTGCCAGCAGCCTACTCGACTCGTACAATGAGCAGTTCTTC.

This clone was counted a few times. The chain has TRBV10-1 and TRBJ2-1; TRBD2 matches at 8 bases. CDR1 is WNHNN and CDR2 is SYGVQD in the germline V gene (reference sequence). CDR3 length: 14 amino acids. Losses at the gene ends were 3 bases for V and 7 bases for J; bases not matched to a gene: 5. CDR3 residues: CASSEWGLDNEQFF. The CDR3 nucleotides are TGCGCCAGCAGTGAATGGGGACTAGATAATGAGCAGTTCTTC.

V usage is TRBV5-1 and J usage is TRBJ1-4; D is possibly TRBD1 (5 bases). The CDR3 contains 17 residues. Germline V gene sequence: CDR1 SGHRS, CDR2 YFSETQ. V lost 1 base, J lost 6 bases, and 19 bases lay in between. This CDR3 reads CASSLFSGRSTDEKLFF. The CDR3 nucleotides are TGCGCCAGCAGCTTGTTTTCAGGGAGGTCGACGGATGAAAAACTGTTTTTT.

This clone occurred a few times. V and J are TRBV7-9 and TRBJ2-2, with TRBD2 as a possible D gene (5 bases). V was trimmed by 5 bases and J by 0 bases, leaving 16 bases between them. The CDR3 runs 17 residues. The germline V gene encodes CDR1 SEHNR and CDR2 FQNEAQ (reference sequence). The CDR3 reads CASSPTRGGSNTGELFF. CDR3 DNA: TGTGCCAGCAGCCCCACCCGAGGAGGCTCGAACACCGGGGAGCTGTTTTTT.

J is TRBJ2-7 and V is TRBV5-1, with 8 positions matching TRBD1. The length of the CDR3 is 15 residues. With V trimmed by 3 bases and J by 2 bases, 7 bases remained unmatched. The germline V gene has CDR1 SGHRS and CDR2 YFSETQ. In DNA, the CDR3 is TGCGCCAGCAGCTCCTGGGACAGGAGACCCTACGAGCAGTACTTC. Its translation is CASSSWDRRPYEQYF.

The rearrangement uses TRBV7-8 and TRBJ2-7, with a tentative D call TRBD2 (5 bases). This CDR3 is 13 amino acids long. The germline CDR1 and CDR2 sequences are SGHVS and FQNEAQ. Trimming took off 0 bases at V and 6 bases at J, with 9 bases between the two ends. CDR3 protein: CASSLALGSEQYF. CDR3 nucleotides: TGTGCCAGCAGCTTAGCGCTGGGGAGCGAGCAGTACTTC.

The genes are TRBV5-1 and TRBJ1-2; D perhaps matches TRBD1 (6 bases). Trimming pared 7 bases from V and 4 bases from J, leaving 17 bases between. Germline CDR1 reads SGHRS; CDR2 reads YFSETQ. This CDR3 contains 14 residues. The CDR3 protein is CASGEGGTAYGYTF. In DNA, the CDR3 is TGCGCCAGCGGCGAGGGGGGCACTGCCTATGGCTACACCTTC.

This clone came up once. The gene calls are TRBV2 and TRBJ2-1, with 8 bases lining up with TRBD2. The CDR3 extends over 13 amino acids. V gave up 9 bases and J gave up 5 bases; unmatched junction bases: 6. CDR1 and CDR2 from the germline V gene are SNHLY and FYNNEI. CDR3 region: CARERELNNEQFF. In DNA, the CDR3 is TGTGCCAGAGAGCGGGAGTTGAACAATGAGCAGTTCTTC. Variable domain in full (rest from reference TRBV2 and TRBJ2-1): EPEVTQTPSHQVTQMGQEVILRCVPISNHLYFYWYRQILGQKVEFLVSFYNNEISEKSEIFDDQFSVERPDGSNFTLKIRSTKLEDSAMYFCARERELNNEQFFGPGTRLTVL.